The T cell receptor beta chain described here comes from a study of cytomegalovirus exposure and HLA in healthy donors. This CDR3 has 13 residues. Germline CDR1 reads ENHRY; CDR2 reads SYGVKD. V lost 2 bases and J lost 7, with 11 bases in between. Study-wide results and limits: In vitro confirmation showed three CMV-associated chains to be CMV antigen specific. Associated with cytomegalovirus, according to the listing, were around 160 TCR beta chains. Prediction of most subjects' HLA-A and HLA-B alleles by TCR beta sequences was reportedly accurate.

The study ran its PCR with 60 Vbeta and 13 Jbeta primers. Assay: immunoSEQ multiplex PCR; the TCRdb copy retains only in-frame clones and omits some. The table records roughly 110,000 clones, around 68% of them present only once. Turning to this clone: Its cognate antigen is unknown.

The genes are TRBV10-3 and TRBJ1-2; D remains ambiguous. Material: PBMCs. The clonotype comes from a woman aged 40 to 50 in good health and CMV-seropositive. The CDR3 sequence: CAISEPPRGGYTF. CDR3 in DNA: TGTGCCATCAGTGAGCCCCCTCGGGGTGGCTACACCTTC.